One and the same sample provided the 8 T cell receptor beta chains below, sequenced in a study of T cell responses to AZD1222 COVID-19 vaccine. Assay: immunoSEQ multiplex PCR; the TCRdb copy retains only in-frame clones and omits some. The profile covers more than 85,000 clones, with less than 90% appearing a single time and approximately 17% taken by the ten largest. The starting material was peripheral blood, obtained on day 0 of AZD1222 vaccination. These receptors originate from an adult in good health.

This clone was picked up one time. This rearrangement joins TRBV6-5 to TRBJ2-7, with D hard to call. Trimming cost V 5 bases and J 0 bases, with 14 bases left between them. Germline assignment: CDR1 MNHEY and CDR2 SVGAGI. The CDR3 runs 15 residues. The CDR3 nucleotides are TGTGCCAGCAGTCGGGCCCACTTAAACTCCTACGAGCAGTACTTC. Translating it yields CASSRAHLNSYEQYF.

The gene calls are TRBV7-8 and TRBJ2-2; 8 bases map to TRBD2. Germline V gene data show CDR1 as SGHVS and CDR2 as FQNEAQ. The CDR3 covers 15 residues. J gave up 7 bases and V 5 bases, and 9 bases lay outside the gene matches. The CDR3 sequence: CASSPRAGASGELFF. CDR3 nucleotide sequence: TGTGCCAGCAGCCCCCGAGCGGGAGCGAGCGGGGAGCTGTTTTTT.

The chain couples TRBV5-1 to TRBJ1-3; no firm D call. Germline lookup yields CDR1 SGHRS and CDR2 YFSETQ. This CDR3 is 15 amino acids long. V lost 7 bases to trimming and J lost 0 bases, with 14 bases between them. The CDR3 bases are TGCGCCAGCGGCCGGGGAGGAGGCTCTGGAAACACCATATATTTT. Its translation is CASGRGGGSGNTIYF.

The chain uses TRBV10-2 and TRBJ2-7, with a weak D call TRBD2 (5 bases). V gave up 2 bases and J gave up 4 bases, with 15 bases separating them. Germline V gene lookup returns CDR1 WSHSY and CDR2 SAAADI. The CDR3 runs 15 residues. The CDR3 nucleotides are TGCGCCAGCAGTGAGCCGGGGAGCATGGATTACGAGCAGTACGTC. The encoded protein is CASSEPGSMDYEQYV.

The chain has TRBV7-8 and TRBJ1-1; unclear D gene. Germline values: CDR1 SGHVS, CDR2 FQNEAQ. This CDR3 is built from 16 residues. Trimming removed 4 bases at V and 1 base at J, with 16 bases between. The CDR3 region has the DNA TGTGCCAGCAGCTCCCCCCCGTCTTCCTCGAACACTGAAGCTTTCTTT. Translating it yields CASSSPPSSSNTEAFF.

The chain employs TRBV5-8 and TRBJ2-1; 8 nucleotides align to TRBD2. Germline-derived CDR1 and CDR2 are SGHTS and YDEGEE. After removal of 4 bases from V and 7 bases from J, the junction contained 10 bases not matched to a gene. This CDR3 comprises 15 residues. The CDR3 loop is CASSPLSGRNNEQFF. DNA of the CDR3: TGTGCCAGCAGCCCCCTAAGCGGGAGAAATAATGAGCAGTTCTTC.

This clone was counted a few times. The chain links TRBV6-2 or TRBV6-3 to TRBJ1-6, with D perhaps TRBD1 (5 bases). This CDR3 region has 12 residues. CDR1 and CDR2 (germline): MNHEY, SVGEGT. Trimming removed 6 bases from V and 13 bases from J, with 13 bases in between. CDR3 amino acids: CASRPLGPPLHF. The DNA for the CDR3 is TGTGCCAGCAGACCTTTGGGACCGCCCCTCCACTTT.

Concerning this clone itself: This sample also contains other DNA sequences that code for the same CDR3. The chain is built from TRBV19 and TRBJ1-1, with D perhaps TRBD1 (5 bases). The CDR3 loop spans 15 amino acids. V was pared by 3 bases and J by 1 base, with 12 bases between. The germline V gene encodes CDR1 LNHDA and CDR2 SQIVND (reference sequence). As DNA, the CDR3 is TGTGCCAGTAGTATTCCGGGGCAGGGGAACACTGAAGCTTTCTTT. It is translated as CASSIPGQGNTEAFF. Using reference TRBV19 and TRBJ1-1 for the parts outside the CDR3, the full variable domain is DGGITQSPKYLFRKEGQNVTLSCEQNLNHDAMYWYRQDPGQGLRLIYYSQIVNDFQKGDIAEGYSVSREKKESFPLTVTSAQKNPTAFYLCASSIPGQGNTEAFFGQGTRLTVV.